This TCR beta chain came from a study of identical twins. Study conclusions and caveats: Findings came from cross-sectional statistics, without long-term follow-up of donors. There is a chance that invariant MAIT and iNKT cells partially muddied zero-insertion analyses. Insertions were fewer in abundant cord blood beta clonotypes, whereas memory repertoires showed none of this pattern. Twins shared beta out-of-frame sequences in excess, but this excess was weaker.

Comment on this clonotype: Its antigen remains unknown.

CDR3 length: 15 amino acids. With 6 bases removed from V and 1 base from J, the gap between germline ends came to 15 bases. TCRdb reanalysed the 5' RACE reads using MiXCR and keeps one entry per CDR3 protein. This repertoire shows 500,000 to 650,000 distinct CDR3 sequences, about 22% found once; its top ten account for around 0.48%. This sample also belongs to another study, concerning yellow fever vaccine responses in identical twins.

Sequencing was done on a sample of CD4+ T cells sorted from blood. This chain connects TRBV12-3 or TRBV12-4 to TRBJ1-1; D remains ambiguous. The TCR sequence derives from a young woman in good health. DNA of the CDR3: TGTGCCAGCAGCCCAAGACACCCCCGGAACACTGAAGCTTTCTTT. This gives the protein CASSPRHPRNTEAFF.